The rows below give T cell receptor beta chains drawn from one sample of a study of cytomegalovirus exposure and HLA in healthy donors. TCRdb keeps only in-frame clones here, not all; method: immunoSEQ multiplex PCR. The table lists 200,000 to 300,000 clones, about 90% of them singletons. Sequencing was carried out using PBMCs. The source of these receptors is a man aged 18 to 29 in good health and CMV-seropositive. The CDR3 runs from the conserved cysteine through the conserved F or W. A D gene is named only where the DNA matches it firmly. Clone sizes are given selectively: once, few, many, or a class where the clone is expanded.

v_gene	len	abundance	j_gene	d_gene	CDR3nt	CDR3aa
TRBV7-9	15	NA	TRBJ2-7	NA	TGTGCCAGCAGCTTATTTCGGGCAGGGAGCTACGAGCAGTACTTC	CASSLFRAGSYEQYF
TRBV18	17	NA	TRBJ2-7	TRBD2	TGTGCCAGCTCACCACCCGGGACTAGCTTGGCCTCCTACGAGCAGTACTTC	CASSPPGTSLASYEQYF
TRBV4-2	16	once	TRBJ2-2	TRBD1	TGTGCCAGCACAACACGGAGGACAGGGATCGCCGGGGAGCTGTTTTTT	CASTTRRTGIAGELFF
TRBV5-6	13	NA	TRBJ2-1	NA	TGTGCCAGCAGCTTGGGGACTCCGAATGAGCAGTTCTTC	CASSLGTPNEQFF
TRBV14	14	NA	TRBJ1-2	NA	TGTGCCAGCAGACCCTCCGGGAGCCTCTATGGCTACACCTTC	CASRPSGSLYGYTF
TRBV30	14	NA	TRBJ2-1	NA	TGTGCCTGGAGCCGGGGACTCCTGAACGGCGAGCAGTTCTTC	CAWSRGLLNGEQFF
TRBV19	16	once	TRBJ2-1	NA	TGTGCCAGTAGTATCATCCCAGCGAGCTCCTACAATGAGCAGTTCTTC	CASSIIPASSYNEQFF
TRBV20-1	11	NA	TRBJ2-1	TRBD1	TGCAGTGCTGCCCCCGGGACAGGGGCCCTCTTC	CSAAPGTGALF
TRBV28	16	NA	TRBJ2-7	NA	TGTGCCAGCAGTTTATCGGCGCAGGGACGGACCTACGAGCAGTACTTC	CASSLSAQGRTYEQYF
TRBV7-6	17	NA	TRBJ2-5	NA	TGTGCCAGCAGCTTAGAAACTGTCAGTCTAGGGCAAGAGACCCAGTACTTC	CASSLETVSLGQETQYF
TRBV19	15	NA	TRBJ2-5	TRBD1	TGTGCCAGTAGTGGTCCGGGACAGGTTGTAAAGACCCAGTACTTC	CASSGPGQVVKTQYF
TRBV28	13	NA	TRBJ1-4	NA	TGTGCCAGCAGCCCCTCCGAAAATGAAAAACTGTTTTTT	CASSPSENEKLFF
TRBV5-4	13	NA	TRBJ2-7	NA	TGTGCCAGCAGCACCCGGTCCTCCTACGAGCAGTACTTC	CASSTRSSYEQYF
TRBV23-1	10	NA	TRBJ2-7	NA	TGCGCCAGCCGCCACTACGAGCAGTACTTC	CASRHYEQYF
TRBV27	13	NA	TRBJ2-2	NA	TGTGCCAGCACTGGGGCGAACACCGGGGAGCTGTTTTTT	CASTGANTGELFF
TRBV27	17	NA	TRBJ2-1	TRBD2	TGTGCCAGCAGTTTATCGATAGGGACTATCTCCTACAATGAGCAGTTCTTC	CASSLSIGTISYNEQFF
TRBV19	15	NA	TRBJ1-2	TRBD1	TGTGCCAGTAGTACCCGGACAGGGAGAATCTATGGCTACACCTTC	CASSTRTGRIYGYTF